This T cell receptor beta chain was found in a study of T cells after yellow fever vaccination. Overall study context: SMART-Seq v4 Ultra Low Input prepared libraries from low-cell fractions. Findings of the study overall: Reappearance after the booster was seen for most primary-vaccination clones, at 96% CD4 and 75% to 90% CD8. FACS-sorted repertoires could harbor abundant contaminating bulk-population clonotypes.

Conversion of TCR transcripts into cDNA relied on 5'RACE template switching, which added a universal primer site and UMIs. TCRdb re-called the 5' RACE reads with MiXCR, one entry per CDR3 protein. The repertoire holds some 500,000 distinct CDR3 sequences, with 13% as singletons. Trimming cost V 8 bases and J 4 bases; bases outside gene matches: 11. Germline V gene lookup returns CDR1 LNHNV and CDR2 YYDKDF (reference sequence). The CDR3 covers 15 residues. With respect to this clonotype: What it recognizes is unknown.

The TCR originated in a man aged 25 to 40 who received the YFV17D yellow fever vaccine. This material consisted of PBMCs, taken on the day of the yellow fever booster vaccination. This chain uses TRBV15 with TRBJ2-5; 9 positions agree with TRBD2. Written as DNA, the CDR3 is TGTGCCACCTTTGACGCGGGAGGGCCGGCAGAGACCCAGTACTTC. Translation: CATFDAGGPAETQYF.